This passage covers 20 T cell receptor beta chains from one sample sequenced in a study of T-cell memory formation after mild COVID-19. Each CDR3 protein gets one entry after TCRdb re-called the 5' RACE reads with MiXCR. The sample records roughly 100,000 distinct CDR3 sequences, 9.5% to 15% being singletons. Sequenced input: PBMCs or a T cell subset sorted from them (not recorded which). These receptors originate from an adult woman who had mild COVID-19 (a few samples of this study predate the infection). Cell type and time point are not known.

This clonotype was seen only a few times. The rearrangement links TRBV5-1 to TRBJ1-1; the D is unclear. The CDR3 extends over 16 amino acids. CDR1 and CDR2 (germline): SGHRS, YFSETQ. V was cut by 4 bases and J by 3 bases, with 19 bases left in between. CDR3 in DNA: TGCGCCAGCAGCGCCCTTTCGACGCGCGGGGACACTGAAGCTTTCTTT. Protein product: CASSALSTRGDTEAFF.

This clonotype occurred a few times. CDR3 loop: CASSPGDRNTEAFF. The CDR3 DNA follows: TGTGCCAGCAGCCCGGGGGACAGGAACACTGAAGCTTTCTTT. The chain uses TRBV7-3 and TRBJ1-1; 7 bases match TRBD1. V was pared by 5 bases and J by 1 base, with 4 bases of the junction left unmatched. This CDR3 is 14 amino acids long. Germline V CDR1 and CDR2: SGHTA, FQGTGA.

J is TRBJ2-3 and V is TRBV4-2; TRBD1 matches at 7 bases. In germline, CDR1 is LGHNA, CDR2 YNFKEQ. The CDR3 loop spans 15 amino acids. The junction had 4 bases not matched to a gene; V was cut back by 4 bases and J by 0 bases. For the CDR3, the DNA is TGTGCCAGCAGCCGATCGGGACAGAGCACAGATACGCAGTATTTT. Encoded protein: CASSRSGQSTDTQYF.

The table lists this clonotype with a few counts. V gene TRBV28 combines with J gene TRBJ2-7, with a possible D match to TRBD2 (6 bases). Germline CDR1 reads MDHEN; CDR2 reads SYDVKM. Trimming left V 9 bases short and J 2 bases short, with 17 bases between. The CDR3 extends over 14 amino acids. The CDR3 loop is CASSLRGIAYEQYF. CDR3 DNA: TGTGCCAGTAGTCTGCGGGGTATCGCCTACGAGCAGTACTTC.

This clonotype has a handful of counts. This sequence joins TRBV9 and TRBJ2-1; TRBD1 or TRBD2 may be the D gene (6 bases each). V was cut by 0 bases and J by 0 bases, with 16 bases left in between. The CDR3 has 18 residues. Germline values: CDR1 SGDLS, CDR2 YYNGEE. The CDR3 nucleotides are TGTGCCAGCAGCGTAGCGACGGGGGCTCCGAGCTCCTACAATGAGCAGTTCTTC. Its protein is CASSVATGAPSSYNEQFF.

CDR3 nucleotides: TGTGCCAGCAGCTTCCCGAGAGACACCATATATTTT. Translating gives CASSFPRDTIYF. The J gene is TRBJ1-3, the V gene TRBV7-8; D uncertain. CDR3 length: 12 residues. V was cut by 3 bases and J by 8 bases, with 8 bases left in between. Germline V gives CDR1 SGHVS, CDR2 FQNEAQ.

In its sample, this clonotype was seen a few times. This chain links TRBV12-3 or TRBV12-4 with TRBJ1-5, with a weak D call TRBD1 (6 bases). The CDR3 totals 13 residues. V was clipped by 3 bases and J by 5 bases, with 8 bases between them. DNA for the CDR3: TGTGCCAGCAGTTTTAGGGGGTATCAGCCCCAGCATTTT. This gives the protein CASSFRGYQPQHF.

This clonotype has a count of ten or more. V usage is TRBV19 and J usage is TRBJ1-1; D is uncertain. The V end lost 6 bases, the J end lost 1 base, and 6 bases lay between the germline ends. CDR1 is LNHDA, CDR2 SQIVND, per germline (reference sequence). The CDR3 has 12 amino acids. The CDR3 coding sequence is TGTGCCAGTAGCCCCCAGAACACTGAAGCTTTCTTT. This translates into CASSPQNTEAFF.

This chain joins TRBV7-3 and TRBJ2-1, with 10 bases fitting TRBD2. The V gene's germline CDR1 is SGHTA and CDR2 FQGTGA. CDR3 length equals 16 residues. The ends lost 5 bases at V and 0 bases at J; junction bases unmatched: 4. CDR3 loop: CASSPASGSSYNEQFF. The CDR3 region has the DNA TGTGCCAGCAGCCCCGCTAGCGGGAGCTCCTACAATGAGCAGTTCTTC.

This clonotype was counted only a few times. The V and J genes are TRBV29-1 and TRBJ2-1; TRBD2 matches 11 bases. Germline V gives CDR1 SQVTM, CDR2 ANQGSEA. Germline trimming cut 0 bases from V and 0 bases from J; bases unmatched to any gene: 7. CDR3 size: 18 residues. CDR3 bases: TGCAGCGTTGAAGATCGCCTAGCGGGGGGCCGCTCCTACAATGAGCAGTTCTTC. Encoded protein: CSVEDRLAGGRSYNEQFF.

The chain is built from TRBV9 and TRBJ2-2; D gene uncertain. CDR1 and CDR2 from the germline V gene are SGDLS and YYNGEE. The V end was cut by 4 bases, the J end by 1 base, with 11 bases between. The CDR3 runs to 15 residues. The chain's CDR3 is CASSPASLNTGELFF. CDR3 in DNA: TGTGCCAGCAGCCCCGCGAGTTTGAACACCGGGGAGCTGTTTTTT.

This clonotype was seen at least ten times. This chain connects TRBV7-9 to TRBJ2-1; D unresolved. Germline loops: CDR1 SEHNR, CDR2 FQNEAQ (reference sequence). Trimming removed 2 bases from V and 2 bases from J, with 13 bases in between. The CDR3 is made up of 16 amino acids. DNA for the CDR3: TGTGCCAGCAGCTTAAAGGATAGCCGAACCTACAATGAGCAGTTCTTC. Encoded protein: CASSLKDSRTYNEQFF.

CDR3 in DNA: TGTGCCAGCAGCTTAGCCCCCCTAGCGGGGGCCATACTCACCGGGGAGCTGTTTTTT. It yields the protein CASSLAPLAGAILTGELFF. The chain joins TRBV7-2 to TRBJ2-2; 10 nucleotides align to TRBD2. Germline assignment: CDR1 SGHTA and CDR2 FQGNSA. V trimming: 0 bases; J trimming: 4 bases; junction bases outside the gene matches: 11. This CDR3 is built from 19 residues.

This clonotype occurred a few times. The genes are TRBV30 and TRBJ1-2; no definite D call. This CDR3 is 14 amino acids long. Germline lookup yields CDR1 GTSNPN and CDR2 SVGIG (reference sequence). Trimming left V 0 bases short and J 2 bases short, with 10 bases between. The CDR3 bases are TGTGCCTGGAGTGTACTCGGAGGAAACTATGGCTACACCTTC. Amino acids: CAWSVLGGNYGYTF.

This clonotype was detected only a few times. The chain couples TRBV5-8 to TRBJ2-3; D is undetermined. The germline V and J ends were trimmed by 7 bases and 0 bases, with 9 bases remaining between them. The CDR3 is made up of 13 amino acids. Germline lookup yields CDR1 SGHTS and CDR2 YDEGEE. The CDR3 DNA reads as TGTGCCAGCGAGTTAACTAGCACAGATACGCAGTATTTT. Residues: CASELTSTDTQYF.

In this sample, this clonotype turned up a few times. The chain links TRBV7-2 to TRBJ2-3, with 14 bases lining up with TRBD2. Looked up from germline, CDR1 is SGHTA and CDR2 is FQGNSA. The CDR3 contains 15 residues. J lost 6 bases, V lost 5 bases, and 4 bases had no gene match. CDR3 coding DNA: TGTGCCAGCAGCCACGGGACTAGCGGGAGTGATACGCAGTATTTT. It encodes CASSHGTSGSDTQYF.

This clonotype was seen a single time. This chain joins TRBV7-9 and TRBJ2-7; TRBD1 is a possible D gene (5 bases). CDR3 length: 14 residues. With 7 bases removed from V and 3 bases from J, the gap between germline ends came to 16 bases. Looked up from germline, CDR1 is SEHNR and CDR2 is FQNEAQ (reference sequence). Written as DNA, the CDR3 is TGTGCCAGCACCGTCAGGGTACAGAACTACGAGCAGTACTTC. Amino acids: CASTVRVQNYEQYF.

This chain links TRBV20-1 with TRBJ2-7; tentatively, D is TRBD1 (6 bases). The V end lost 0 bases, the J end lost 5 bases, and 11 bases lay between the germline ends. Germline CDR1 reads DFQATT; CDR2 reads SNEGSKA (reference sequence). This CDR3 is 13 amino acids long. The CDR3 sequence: CSARDEQGHEQYF. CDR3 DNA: TGCAGTGCTAGAGATGAACAGGGTCACGAGCAGTACTTC.

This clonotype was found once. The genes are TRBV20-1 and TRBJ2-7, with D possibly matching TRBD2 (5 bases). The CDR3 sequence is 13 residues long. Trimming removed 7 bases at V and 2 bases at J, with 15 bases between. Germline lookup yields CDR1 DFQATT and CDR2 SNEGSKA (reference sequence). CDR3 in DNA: TGCAGTGGCGCTTCGGAGGATACCTACGAGCAGTACTTC. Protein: CSGASEDTYEQYF.

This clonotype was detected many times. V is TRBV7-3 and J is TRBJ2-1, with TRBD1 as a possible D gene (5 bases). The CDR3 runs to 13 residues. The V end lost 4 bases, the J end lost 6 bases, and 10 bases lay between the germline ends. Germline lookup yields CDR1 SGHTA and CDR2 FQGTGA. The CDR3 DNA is TGTGCCAGCAGCTCAGGGTTACGCAATGAGCAGTTCTTC. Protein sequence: CASSSGLRNEQFF.